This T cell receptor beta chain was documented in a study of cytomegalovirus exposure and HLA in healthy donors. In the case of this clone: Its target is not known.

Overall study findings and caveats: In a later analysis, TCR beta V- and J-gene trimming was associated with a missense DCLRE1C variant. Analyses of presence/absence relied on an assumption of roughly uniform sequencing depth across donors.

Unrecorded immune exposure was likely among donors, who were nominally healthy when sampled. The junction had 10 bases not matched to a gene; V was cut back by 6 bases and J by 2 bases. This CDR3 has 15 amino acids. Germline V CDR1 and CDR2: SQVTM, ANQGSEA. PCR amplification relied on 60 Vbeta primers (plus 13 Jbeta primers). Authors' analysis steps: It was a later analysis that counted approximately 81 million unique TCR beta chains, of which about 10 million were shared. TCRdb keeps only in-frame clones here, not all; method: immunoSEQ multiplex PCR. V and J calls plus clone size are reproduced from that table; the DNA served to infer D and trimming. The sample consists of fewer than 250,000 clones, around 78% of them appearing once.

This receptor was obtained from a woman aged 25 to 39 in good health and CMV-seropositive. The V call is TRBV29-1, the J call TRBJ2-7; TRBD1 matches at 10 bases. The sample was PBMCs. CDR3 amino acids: CSVITPGQGTYEQYF. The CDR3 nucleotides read TGCAGCGTGATAACCCCGGGACAGGGGACCTACGAGCAGTACTTC.